This T cell receptor (beta chain) derives from a study of regulatory T cells in long-lasting Graves disease (dated by TCRdb to about 2021). As for the study more broadly: In the newly diagnosed Graves' disease group, patients had been taking antithyroid drugs for less than 3 months. This study used TCR sequencing and RNA sequencing of peripheral blood to compare persistent Graves' disease patients against newly diagnosed Graves' disease patients. The study was registered as a clinical trial and conducted in China. A total of around 33 samples were covered by TCR sequencing, comprising around 13 persistent and 20 or so newly diagnosed Graves' disease patients. What the work shows at the level of the full study, not this receptor alone: The authors noted that the small sample size was a limitation that may lower accuracy. Persistent disease showed preferential use of TRBV28, TRBJ1-2 and TRBJ2-5, whereas newly diagnosed disease favored TRBV20-1 and TRBJ2-1. A larger number of public clonotypes was shared among persistent patients (about 2,700) than among newly diagnosed patients (over 850). The study examined only peripheral blood because the primary lesion, thyroid tissue, could not be accessed. Compared with newly diagnosed patients, patients with persistent Graves' disease had lower TCR Shannon entropy and fewer highly expanded clones, which suggests clonal expansion. Only the TCR beta chain was sequenced and analyzed.

Library generation was performed with multiplex PCR. Sequenced on an Illumina HiSeq 4000. iRepertoire HTBI primers and Arm-PCR amplification of CDR3 regions were used to construct TCR beta libraries. PCR products were gel purified before sequencing. Per the source publication's procedure: Across samples, 62 TRBV and 13 to 15 TRBJ segments were identified and used for gene usage analysis of CDR3 amino acid clonotypes. COPE and FqMerger were used to merge the filtered high-quality paired reads into contigs. BLAST was used to align contigs to IMGT TRBV, TRBD and TRBJ reference genes, with CDR3 defined following IMGT. Clonotypes above 0.1% frequency were classified as highly expanded clones. Shannon entropy served as the measure of repertoire diversity, while the Gini coefficient captured V-J evenness. Clonotypes shared by more than one individual were considered public. In TCRdb, the public reads were trimmed at Q25 with fastp and aligned with MiXCR, with productive beta chains retained. Identical CDR3 proteins give one entry, which carries the most common genes and DNA. The V and J calls were not made by the authors but by TCRdb's processing. This sample lists roughly 410,000 distinct CDR3 sequences; 15% were detected once. The top ten clonotypes cover approximately 7.6% of the sample.

The label giving this sample's time point can be read as: newly diagnosed GD, antithyroid drugs for less than 3 months. For both TCR sequencing and RNA sequencing, RNA was extracted from PBMCs using TRIzol. Graves' disease was diagnosed according to American Thyroid Association guidelines. Recruitment of patients was carried out at an endocrinology department in Xi'an, China. Each patient gave approximately 9 milliliters of peripheral blood, collected in an EDTA anticoagulant tube. Ficoll Paque Plus density gradient separation was used to isolate PBMCs, and no further T cell sorting was performed. An Agilent 2100 Bioanalyzer and agarose gel were used to check RNA quality, while a NanoDrop 2000 measured RNA concentration. As to this clonotype: Its binding antigen is unknown. Qualities for individual bases were not recorded, and no much larger clone is one base off.

Trimming removed 2 bases from V and 2 bases from J; the gene matches leave 7 bases unexplained. Counted from cysteine to phenylalanine, this CDR3 has 16 amino acids. Here the CDR3 DNA is all that survives: 48 bases in frame from base 1. From a lookup of the germline V gene, CDR1 and CDR2 are SGHDT and YYEEEE. These data were also reused for a study on T cells in Graves' hyperthyroidism and ophthalmopathy. The second study reports: A patient counted as having stable Graves' hyperthyroidism if no progression to ophthalmopathy occurred over 18 months of follow-up. Hyperthyroidism patients were newly diagnosed, with disease duration under 2 months, and aged 18 to 65 years. The study excluded patients with uncontrolled infections, other autoimmune diseases, pregnancy or lactation. Diagnoses relied on clinical symptoms, serum thyroxine and TRAb, thyroid ultrasound and orbital computed tomography. For the first round of RT-PCR on the TCR CDR3, the HTBI primer set was used together with the Qiagen OneStep RT-PCR kit. Blood samples also contained most of the expanded thyroid clonotypes (frequency above 0.001), which suggests that blood repertoires may reflect thyroid immune responses. A model built on a 13 V-J signature distinguished ophthalmopathy from stable hyperthyroidism, reaching over 85% sensitivity and around 81% specificity in cross-validation and 80%/75% in testing. In validation, progression to ophthalmopathy was predicted by the model with roughly 71% sensitivity and approximately 78% specificity, a median of roughly 6.4 months before onset. To identify TCR V-J signatures that set the groups apart, the researchers used a discovery cohort of more than 95 patients, made up of roughly 40 with Graves' ophthalmopathy and some 60 with stable Graves' hyperthyroidism. Prospective prediction of ophthalmopathy was tested in an independent validation cohort consisting of 18 to 20 hyperthyroidism patients and 15 to 17 patients who later progressed to ophthalmopathy. The 95 to 100 discovery patients were randomly split 7:3 into training and test sets. In addition, the study compared T-cell repertoires in thyroid tissue and in blood from five to seven Graves' hyperthyroidism patients. After sampling, hyperthyroidism patients received methimazole starting at 30 mg daily, and ophthalmopathy patients received high-dose intravenous methylprednisolone. The libraries were constructed in a second round of multiplex PCR and then size-selected and purified. Paired-end sequencing of the libraries was performed with 100 bp reads on an Illumina HiSeq2000. Raw data were processed with SOAPnuke, discarding reads with adapters, uncalled bases, mean Phred below 15, or no exact constant-primer or identifier match. COPE v1.2.5 was used to merge high-quality paired reads, and clonotypes were defined as unique nucleotide sequences. MiTCR v1.1 was used to align the clonotypes against IMGT TRBV, TRBD and TRBJ reference segments. The analysis included only V-J combinations with a frequency above 0.0001, which together covered around 99% of the repertoires. A TCS score was defined as the ratio of F50 (clonal expansion) to E x V (chaos), with BLOSUM62-based TCRdist applied between CDR3 peptides within each V-J. Welch's t-statistics and random forest reduced some 510 V-J features to around 14, which were used in a naive Bayes classifier (R e1071). Sample size was not statistically predetermined, and blinding of investigators to group allocation was not performed. TCR Vbeta CDR3 sequencing of roughly 140 peripheral blood samples (approximately 44 ophthalmopathy, under 80 hyperthyroidism and around 17 progressor patients) is reported in the paper.

Sequencing used peripheral blood mononuclear cells (PBMCs), obtained at new diagnosis, from a patient treated with antithyroid drugs. This receptor was identified in a woman in her thirties or forties with Graves disease. Donor details come from another sample of the same person, matched by shared clones. The V gene is TRBV5-6 and the J gene is TRBJ2-3, and 8 bases in between align with TRBD1. The CDR3: CASSFLGQGDTDTQYF. The DNA reads as follows: TGTGCCAGCAGCTTCCTCGGACAGGGTGACACAGATACGCAGTATTTT.